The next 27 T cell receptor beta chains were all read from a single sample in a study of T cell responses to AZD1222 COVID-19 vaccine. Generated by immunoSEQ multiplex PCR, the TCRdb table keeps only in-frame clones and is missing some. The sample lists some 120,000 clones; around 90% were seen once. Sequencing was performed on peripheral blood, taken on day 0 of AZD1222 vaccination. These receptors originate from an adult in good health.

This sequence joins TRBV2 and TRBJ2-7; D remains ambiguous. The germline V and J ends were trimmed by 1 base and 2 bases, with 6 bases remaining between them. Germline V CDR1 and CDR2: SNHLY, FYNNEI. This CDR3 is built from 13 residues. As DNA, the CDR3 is TGTGCCAGCAGTGAAGAGACGGCCTACGAGCAGTACTTC. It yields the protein CASSEETAYEQYF.

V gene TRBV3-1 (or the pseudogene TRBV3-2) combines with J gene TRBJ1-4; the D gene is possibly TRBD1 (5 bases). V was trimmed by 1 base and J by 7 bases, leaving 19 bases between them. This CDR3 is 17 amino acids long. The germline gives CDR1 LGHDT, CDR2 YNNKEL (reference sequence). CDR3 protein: CASSQGEGPPLGEKLFF. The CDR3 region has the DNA TGTGCCAGCAGCCAAGGAGAGGGGCCTCCACTCGGTGAAAAACTGTTTTTT.

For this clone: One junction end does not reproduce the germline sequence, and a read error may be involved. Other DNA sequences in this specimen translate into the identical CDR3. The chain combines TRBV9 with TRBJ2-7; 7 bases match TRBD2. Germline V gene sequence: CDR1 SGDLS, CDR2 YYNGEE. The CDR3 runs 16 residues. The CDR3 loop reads CASSPSQASGDYEQYF. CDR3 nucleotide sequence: TGTGCTAGCAGCCCGAGCCAGGCTAGCGGAGACTACGAGCAGTACTTC.

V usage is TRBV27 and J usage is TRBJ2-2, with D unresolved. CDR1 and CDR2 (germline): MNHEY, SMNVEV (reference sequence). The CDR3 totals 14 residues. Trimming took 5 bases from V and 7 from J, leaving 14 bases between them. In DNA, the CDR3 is TGTGCCAGCAGTCCGGACCGAGGTATCGGGGAGCTGTTTTTT. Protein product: CASSPDRGIGELFF.

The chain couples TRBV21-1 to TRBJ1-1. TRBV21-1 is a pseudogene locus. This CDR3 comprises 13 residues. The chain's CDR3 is CASSKPGTSEAFF. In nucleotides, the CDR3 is TGTGCCAGCAGCAAACCAGGGACCTCTGAAGCTTTCTTT.

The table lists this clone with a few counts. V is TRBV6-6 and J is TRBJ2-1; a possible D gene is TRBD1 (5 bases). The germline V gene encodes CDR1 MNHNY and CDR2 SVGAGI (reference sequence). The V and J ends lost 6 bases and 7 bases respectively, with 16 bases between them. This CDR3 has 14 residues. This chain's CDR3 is CASSPAPDRNEQFF. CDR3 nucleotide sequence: TGTGCCAGCAGCCCAGCCCCTGACAGAAATGAGCAGTTCTTC.

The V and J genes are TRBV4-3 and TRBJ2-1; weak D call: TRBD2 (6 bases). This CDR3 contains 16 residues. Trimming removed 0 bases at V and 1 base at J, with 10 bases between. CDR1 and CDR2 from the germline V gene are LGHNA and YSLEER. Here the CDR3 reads CASSQDLGGSYNEQFF. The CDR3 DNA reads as TGCGCCAGCAGCCAAGATCTCGGGGGATCCTACAATGAGCAGTTCTTC.

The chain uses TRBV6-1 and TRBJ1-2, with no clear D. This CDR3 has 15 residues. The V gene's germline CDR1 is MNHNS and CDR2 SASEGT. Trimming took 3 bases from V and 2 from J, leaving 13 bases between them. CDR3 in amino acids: CASSDLAGRNYGYTF. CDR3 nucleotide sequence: TGTGCCAGCAGTGATTTAGCCGGGAGGAACTATGGCTACACCTTC.

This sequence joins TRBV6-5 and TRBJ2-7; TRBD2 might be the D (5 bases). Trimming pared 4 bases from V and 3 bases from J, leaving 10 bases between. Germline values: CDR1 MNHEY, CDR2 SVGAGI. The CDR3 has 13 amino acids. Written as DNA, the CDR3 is TGTGCCAGCAGTTCGGGATCCATCTACGAGCAGTACTTC. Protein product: CASSSGSIYEQYF.

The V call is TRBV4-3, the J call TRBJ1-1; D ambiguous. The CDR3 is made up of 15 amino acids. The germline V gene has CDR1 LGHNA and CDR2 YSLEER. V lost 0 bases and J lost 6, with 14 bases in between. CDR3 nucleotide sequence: TGCGCCAGCAGCCAAGATCGCGGGCGGACCGCTGAAGCTTTCTTT. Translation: CASSQDRGRTAEAFF.

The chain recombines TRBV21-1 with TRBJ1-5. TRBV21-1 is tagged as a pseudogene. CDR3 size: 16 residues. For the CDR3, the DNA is TGTGCCAGCAGCGTTCGTTCGGGGGCTATCAATCAGCCCCAGCATTTT. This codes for CASSVRSGAINQPQHF.

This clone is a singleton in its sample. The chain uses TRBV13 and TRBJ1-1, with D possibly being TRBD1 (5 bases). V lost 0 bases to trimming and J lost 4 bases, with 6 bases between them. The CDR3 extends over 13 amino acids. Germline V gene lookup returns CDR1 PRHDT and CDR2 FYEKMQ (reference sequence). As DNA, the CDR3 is TGTGCCAGCAGCTTAGGGACAGCCACTGAAGCTTTCTTT. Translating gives CASSLGTATEAFF.

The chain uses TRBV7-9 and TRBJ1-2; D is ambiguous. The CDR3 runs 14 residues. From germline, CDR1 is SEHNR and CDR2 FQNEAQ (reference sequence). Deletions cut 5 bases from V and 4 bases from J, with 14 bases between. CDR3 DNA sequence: TGTGCCAGCAGCCCACAGAAGGGCAGCTATGGCTACACCTTC. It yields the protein CASSPQKGSYGYTF.

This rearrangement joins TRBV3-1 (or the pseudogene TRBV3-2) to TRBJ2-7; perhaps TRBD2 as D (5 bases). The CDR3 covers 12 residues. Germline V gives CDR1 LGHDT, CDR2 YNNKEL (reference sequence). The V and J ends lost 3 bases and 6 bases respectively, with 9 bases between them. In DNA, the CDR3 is TGTGCCAGCAGCCAGTACGGGGTCGAGCAGTACTTC. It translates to CASSQYGVEQYF.

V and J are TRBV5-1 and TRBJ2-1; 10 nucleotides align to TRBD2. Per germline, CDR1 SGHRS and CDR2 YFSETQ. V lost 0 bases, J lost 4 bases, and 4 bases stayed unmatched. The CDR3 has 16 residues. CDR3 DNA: TGCGCCAGCAGCTTGGAAGGACTAGCGGCTTACAATGAGCAGTTCTTC. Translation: CASSLEGLAAYNEQFF.

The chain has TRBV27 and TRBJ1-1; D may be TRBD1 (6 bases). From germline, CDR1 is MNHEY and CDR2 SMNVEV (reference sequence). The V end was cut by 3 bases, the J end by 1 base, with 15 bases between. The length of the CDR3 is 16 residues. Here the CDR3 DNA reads TGTGCCAGCAGTTTTTCCCTCAGGGGAAGGAACACTGAAGCTTTCTTT. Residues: CASSFSLRGRNTEAFF.

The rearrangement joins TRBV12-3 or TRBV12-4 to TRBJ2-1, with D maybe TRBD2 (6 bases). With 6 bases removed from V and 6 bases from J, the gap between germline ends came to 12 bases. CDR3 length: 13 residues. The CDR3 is CASSSRRVNEQFF. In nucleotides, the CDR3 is TGTGCCAGCAGCTCGCGGAGGGTCAATGAGCAGTTCTTC.

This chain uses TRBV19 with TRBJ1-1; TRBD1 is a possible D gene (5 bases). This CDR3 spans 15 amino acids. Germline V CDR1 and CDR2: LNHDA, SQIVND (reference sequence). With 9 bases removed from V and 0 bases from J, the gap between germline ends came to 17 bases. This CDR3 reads CASRQRPTMNTEAFF. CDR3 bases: TGTGCCAGCAGACAGCGCCCGACTATGAACACTGAAGCTTTCTTT.

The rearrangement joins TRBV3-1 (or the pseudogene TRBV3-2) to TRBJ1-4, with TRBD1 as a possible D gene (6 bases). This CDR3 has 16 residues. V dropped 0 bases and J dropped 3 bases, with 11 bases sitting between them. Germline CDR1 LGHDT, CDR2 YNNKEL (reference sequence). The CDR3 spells CASSQEGGGPNEKLFF. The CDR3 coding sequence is TGTGCCAGCAGCCAAGAAGGGGGGGGACCTAATGAAAAACTGTTTTTT.

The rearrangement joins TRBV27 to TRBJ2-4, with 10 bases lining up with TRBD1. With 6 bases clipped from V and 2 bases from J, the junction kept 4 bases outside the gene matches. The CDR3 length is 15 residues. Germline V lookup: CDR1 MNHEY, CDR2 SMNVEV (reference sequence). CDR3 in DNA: TGTGCCAGCAGGACAGGGGGCGCTTCCAAAAACATTCAGTACTTC. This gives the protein CASRTGGASKNIQYF.

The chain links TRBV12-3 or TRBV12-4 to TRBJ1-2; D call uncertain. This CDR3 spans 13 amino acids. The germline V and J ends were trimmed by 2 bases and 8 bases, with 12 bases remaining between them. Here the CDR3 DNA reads TGTGCCAGCAGTTTACGTTTTGGGGAAGGCTACACCTTC. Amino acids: CASSLRFGEGYTF.

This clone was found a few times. The CDR3 DNA follows: TGCAGTGCTAGTTCCACCGGGACTTCCTTCTACGAGCAGTACTTC. It is translated as CSASSTGTSFYEQYF. The J gene is TRBJ2-7, the V gene TRBV20-1; a weak D match, TRBD2 (6 bases). Germline V lookup: CDR1 DFQATT, CDR2 SNEGSKA (reference sequence). Trimming left V 3 bases short and J 3 bases short, with 18 bases between. This CDR3 is 15 amino acids long.

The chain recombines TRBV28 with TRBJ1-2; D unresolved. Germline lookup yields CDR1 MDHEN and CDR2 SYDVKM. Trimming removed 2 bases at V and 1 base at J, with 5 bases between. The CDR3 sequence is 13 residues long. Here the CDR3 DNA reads TGTGCCAGCAGTTTACCCTATAACTATGGCTACACCTTC. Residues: CASSLPYNYGYTF.

CDR3 loop: CASSQTLFSYEQYF. The DNA for the CDR3 is TGTGCCAGCAGCCAGACACTGTTCTCCTACGAGCAGTACTTC. J is TRBJ2-7 and V is TRBV9; unclear D gene. Trimming pared 4 bases from V and 0 bases from J, leaving 11 bases between. The CDR3 covers 14 residues. The germline gives CDR1 SGDLS, CDR2 YYNGEE. The whole variable domain, remainder taken from reference TRBV9 and TRBJ2-7, is DSGVTQTPKHLITATGQRVTLRCSPRSGDLSVYWYQQSLDQGLQFLIQYYNGEERAKGNILERFSAQQFPDLHSELNLSSLELGDSALYFCASSQTLFSYEQYFGPGTRLTVT.

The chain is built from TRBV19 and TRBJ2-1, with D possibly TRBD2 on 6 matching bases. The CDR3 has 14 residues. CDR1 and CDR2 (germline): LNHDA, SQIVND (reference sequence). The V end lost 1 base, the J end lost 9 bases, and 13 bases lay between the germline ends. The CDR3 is CASSIGGRPAEQFF. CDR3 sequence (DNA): TGTGCCAGTAGTATAGGGGGGAGGCCTGCTGAGCAGTTCTTC.

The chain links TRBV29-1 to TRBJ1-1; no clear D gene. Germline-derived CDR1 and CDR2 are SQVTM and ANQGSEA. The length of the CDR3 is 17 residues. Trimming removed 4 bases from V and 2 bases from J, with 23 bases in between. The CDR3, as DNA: TGCAGCGTTGTAGGGCGGAAGGGCGGGCCGCTAAACACTGAAGCTTTCTTT. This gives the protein CSVVGRKGGPLNTEAFF.

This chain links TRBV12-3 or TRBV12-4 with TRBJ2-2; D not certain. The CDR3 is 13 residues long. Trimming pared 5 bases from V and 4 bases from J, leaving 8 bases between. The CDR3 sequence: CASSPRGTGELFF. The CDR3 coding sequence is TGTGCCAGCAGTCCCCGAGGCACCGGGGAGCTGTTTTTT.